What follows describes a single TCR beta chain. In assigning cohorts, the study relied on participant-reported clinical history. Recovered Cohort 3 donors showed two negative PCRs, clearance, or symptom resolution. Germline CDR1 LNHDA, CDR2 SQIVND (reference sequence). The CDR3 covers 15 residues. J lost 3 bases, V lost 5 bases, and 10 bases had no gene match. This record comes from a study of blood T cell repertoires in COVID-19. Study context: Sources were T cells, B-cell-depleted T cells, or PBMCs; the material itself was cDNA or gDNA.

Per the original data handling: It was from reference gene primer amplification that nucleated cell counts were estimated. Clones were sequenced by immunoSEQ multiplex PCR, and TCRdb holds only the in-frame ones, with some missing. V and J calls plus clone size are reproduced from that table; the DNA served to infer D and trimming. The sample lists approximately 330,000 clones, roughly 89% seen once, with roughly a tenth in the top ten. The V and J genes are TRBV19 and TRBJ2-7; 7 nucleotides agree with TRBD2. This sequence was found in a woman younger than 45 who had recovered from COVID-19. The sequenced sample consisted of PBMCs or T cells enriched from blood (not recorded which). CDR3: CASSATLAQVYEQYF. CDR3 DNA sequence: TGTGCCAGTAGTGCGACACTAGCGCAGGTCTACGAGCAGTACTTC.